The clone carrying this T cell receptor beta chain was seen more than once but under ten times. This entry comes from a study of T cell responses to AZD1222 COVID-19 vaccine. CDR1 is MNHEY, CDR2 SVGAGI, per germline. Trimming at V came to 6 bases and at J to 2 bases, leaving 8 bases not matched to a gene. CDR3 length: 15 residues. Sequenced by immunoSEQ multiplex PCR; TCRdb stores in-frame clones only, minus some. The sample contains fewer than 150,000 clones, around 89% of which appear only once. The clonotype originates from an adult who received the AZD1222 COVID-19 vaccine. This rearrangement joins TRBV6-5 to TRBJ2-7; 9 bases map to TRBD1. The sample in question was peripheral blood, obtained 28 days after the second AZD1222 dose. CDR3 in amino acids: CASSGDRVGPYEQYF. The CDR3 bases are TGTGCCAGCAGCGGGGACAGGGTGGGGCCCTACGAGCAGTACTTC.